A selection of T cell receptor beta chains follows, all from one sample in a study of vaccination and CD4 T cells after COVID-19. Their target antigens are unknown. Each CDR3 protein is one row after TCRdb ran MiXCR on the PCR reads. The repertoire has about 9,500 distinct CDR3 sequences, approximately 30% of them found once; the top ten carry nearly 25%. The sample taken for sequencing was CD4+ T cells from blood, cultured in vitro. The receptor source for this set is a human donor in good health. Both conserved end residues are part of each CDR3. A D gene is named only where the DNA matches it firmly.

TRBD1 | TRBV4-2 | CASSQDGGQRGEKLFF
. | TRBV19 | CASSPRRDSPQYF
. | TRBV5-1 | CASSGGLGSTDTQYF
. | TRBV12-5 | CASGLNQEQFF
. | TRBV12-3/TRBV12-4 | CASSFNRPLVRSTDTQYF
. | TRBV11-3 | CASSPRDGEAFF
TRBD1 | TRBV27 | CASSLRGDRGYEQYF
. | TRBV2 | CASTGERGGGYTF
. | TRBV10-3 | CAISRVNSTKNIQYF
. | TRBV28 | CASSLWRDPDSGYTIYF
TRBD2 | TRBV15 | CATSRGGRAYNEQFF
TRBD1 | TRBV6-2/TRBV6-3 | CASSWGPGQGKDTQYF
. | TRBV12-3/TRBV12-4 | CASSGRYNSPLHF
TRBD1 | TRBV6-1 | CASGKTPRSGTGWTGELFF
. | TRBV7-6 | CASSLGLGFTSEQYF
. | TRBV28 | CASRESRDPESSYEQYF
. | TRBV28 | CASSTNQGYLMNTEAFF
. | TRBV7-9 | CASSRQTVDKGYTF
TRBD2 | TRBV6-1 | CASKTSGADTGELVF
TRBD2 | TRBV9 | CASSVGLAGGETQYF
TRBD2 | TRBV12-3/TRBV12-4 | CASRGGGQNTGELFF
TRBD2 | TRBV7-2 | CASSLGNGGVTGELFF
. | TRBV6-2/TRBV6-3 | CASSTPVKTNYGYTF
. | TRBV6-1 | CASSEALGDGYTF
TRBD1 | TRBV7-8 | CASSLARTGYEQYF